The next 18 T cell receptor beta chains were all read from a single sample in a study of blood T cell repertoires in COVID-19. The protocol was immunoSEQ multiplex PCR, while the TCRdb copy is restricted to in-frame clones and leaves out a portion. The sample lists about 250,000 clones, roughly 91% occurring once. The sequenced sample was PBMCs or T cells enriched from blood (not recorded which). The origin of the receptors is a woman aged 25 to 39 with acute COVID-19.

The rearrangement joins TRBV2 to TRBJ2-2; 8 bases are shared with TRBD1. In germline, CDR1 is SNHLY, CDR2 FYNNEI. V lost 8 bases and J lost 0; bases outside the gene matches: 8. The CDR3 extends over 16 amino acids. The CDR3 nucleotides are TGTGCCAGCGAATCGCCGGGACAGGCGAACACCGGGGAGCTGTTTTTT. The encoded protein is CASESPGQANTGELFF.

CDR3 protein: CASSSQTGTGPQPQHF. For the CDR3, the DNA is TGTGCCAGCAGCAGTCAGACCGGGACAGGGCCCCAGCCCCAGCATTTT. This chain connects TRBV3-1 (or the pseudogene TRBV3-2) to TRBJ1-5, with TRBD1 identical over 9 bases. Germline assignment: CDR1 LGHDT and CDR2 YNNKEL (reference sequence). This CDR3 has 16 residues. V trimming: 5 bases; J trimming: 7 bases; junction bases outside the gene matches: 12.

The gene calls are TRBV25-1 and TRBJ2-1, with D perhaps TRBD2 (6 bases). The CDR3 has 15 residues. Trimming took 3 bases from V and 6 from J, leaving 15 bases between them. CDR1 and CDR2 from the germline V gene are MGHDK and SYGVNS. Here the CDR3 reads CASSDGSGVVNEQFF. Written as DNA, the CDR3 is TGTGCCAGCAGTGATGGGTCGGGGGTTGTCAATGAGCAGTTCTTC.

The chain recombines TRBV19 with TRBJ1-5; D might be TRBD1 (6 bases). CDR3 length: 16 amino acids. Trimming left V 4 bases short and J 0 bases short, with 13 bases between. Germline assignment: CDR1 LNHDA and CDR2 SQIVND (reference sequence). The CDR3 nucleotides read TGTGCCAGTAGTACCTCGAGGGGGACTAGCAATCAGCCCCAGCATTTT. Translation gives CASSTSRGTSNQPQHF.

This chain joins TRBV18 and TRBJ1-1; maybe TRBD1 (5 bases). The V and J ends lost 5 bases and 1 base respectively, with 14 bases between them. CDR1 and CDR2 (germline): KGHSH, LQKENI. The CDR3 is 15 amino acids. For the CDR3, the DNA is TGTGCCAGCTCAAAAACGACAGACAGGAACACTGAAGCTTTCTTT. Translated: CASSKTTDRNTEAFF.

The chain combines TRBV2 with TRBJ2-1; TRBD2 is a possible D gene (6 bases). V lost 4 bases and J 15 bases, leaving 19 bases between the germline ends. The length of the CDR3 is 13 residues. Per germline, CDR1 SNHLY and CDR2 FYNNEI. CDR3 in amino acids: CASSAISGTLGFF. In DNA form, the CDR3 reads TGTGCCAGCAGTGCTATTTCCGGGACTTTAGGGTTCTTC.

The gene calls are TRBV27 and TRBJ1-2; 11 nucleotides align to TRBD1. The CDR3 runs 15 residues. Germline values: CDR1 MNHEY, CDR2 SMNVEV (reference sequence). The J segment lost 6 bases and the V segment lost 8 bases, leaving 11 bases of the junction unmatched. The DNA of the CDR3 is TGTGCCAGCCTTCAGAGGGGGGGACAGGGGGATGGCTACACCTTC. Translated: CASLQRGGQGDGYTF.

The chain has TRBV7-2 and TRBJ1-2, with TRBD1 matching over 9 bases. From germline, CDR1 is SGHTA and CDR2 FQGNSA. The CDR3 is 14 amino acids. V gave up 3 bases and J gave up 3 bases; unmatched junction bases: 2. The CDR3 protein is CASSLTGGDYGYTF. DNA of the CDR3: TGTGCCAGCAGCTTGACAGGGGGGGACTATGGCTACACCTTC.

The CDR3 spells CASSDDRGPINYGYTF. CDR3 DNA: TGTGCCAGCAGTGACGACAGGGGACCTATTAACTATGGCTACACCTTC. The chain is built from TRBV2 and TRBJ1-2, with 8 nucleotides matching TRBD1. This CDR3 is 16 amino acids long. Germline V CDR1 and CDR2: SNHLY, FYNNEI. Trimming at V came to 3 bases and at J to 1 base, leaving 7 bases not matched to a gene.

J is TRBJ2-4 and V is TRBV6-4; TRBD1 matches at 10 bases. The CDR3 consists of 16 residues. After removal of 8 bases from V and 0 bases from J, the junction contained 7 bases not matched to a gene. Germline lookup yields CDR1 MRHNA and CDR2 SNTAGT. The CDR3 protein is CASRQGAFPAKNIQYF. In DNA form, the CDR3 reads TGTGCCAGCCGACAGGGGGCTTTTCCAGCCAAAAACATTCAGTACTTC.

This clone has more than one count but fewer than ten. V gene TRBV5-4 combines with J gene TRBJ1-4; TRBD1 matches at 10 bases. Germline V CDR1 and CDR2: SGHNT, YYREEE (reference sequence). CDR3 length: 16 amino acids. The V segment lost 4 bases and the J segment 3 bases; nucleotides outside the gene matches: 6. CDR3 sequence (DNA): TGTGCCAGCAGCCCGGGACAGGGGCGGGCTAATGAAAAACTGTTTTTT. Its translation: CASSPGQGRANEKLFF.

In this sample, this clone turned up a few times. The CDR3 DNA follows: TGTGCCAGCAGTTCCCTCGGAAGGGGGAGTCAGCCCCAGCATTTT. Its protein product is CASSSLGRGSQPQHF. The V call is TRBV28, the J call TRBJ1-5; weak D call: TRBD1 (6 bases). The germline V and J ends were trimmed by 4 bases and 6 bases, with 16 bases remaining between them. This CDR3 is built from 15 residues. CDR1 and CDR2 (germline): MDHEN, SYDVKM.

The chain recombines TRBV27 with TRBJ1-5; 8 bases map to TRBD1. Unmatched junction bases numbered 8, after V lost 0 bases and J lost 4 bases. CDR3 length: 17 amino acids. CDR1 is MNHEY and CDR2 is SMNVEV in the germline V gene (reference sequence). The CDR3 DNA reads as TGTGCCAGCAGTTTATCCAACTGGACAGGGCGGAATCAGCCCCAGCATTTT. Its translation: CASSLSNWTGRNQPQHF.

The chain combines TRBV6-5 with TRBJ2-7; 7 nucleotides agree with TRBD1. From germline, CDR1 is MNHEY and CDR2 SVGAGI. With 6 bases clipped from V and 7 bases from J, the junction kept 9 bases outside the gene matches. The CDR3 contains 13 residues. The CDR3 loop reads CASRASTGREQYF. DNA for the CDR3: TGTGCCAGCAGGGCCTCGACAGGGCGGGAGCAGTACTTC.

The gene calls are TRBV7-9 and TRBJ2-1; D gene ambiguous. The germline gives CDR1 SEHNR, CDR2 FQNEAQ (reference sequence). Trimming took off 5 bases at V and 3 bases at J, with 11 bases between the two ends. The CDR3 runs 14 residues. CDR3 bases: TGTGCCAGCAGCCGACCAGGCTTCTACAATGAGCAGTTCTTC. It specifies CASSRPGFYNEQFF. The full variable domain, its missing parts supplied by reference TRBV7-9 and TRBJ2-1, is DTGVSQNPRHKITKRGQNVTFRCDPISEHNRLYWYRQTLGQGPEFLTYFQNEAQLEKSRLLSDRFSAERPKGSFSTLEIQRTEQGDSAMYLCASSRPGFYNEQFFGPGTRLTVL.

This clone was detected once. This chain joins TRBV5-1 and TRBJ1-4; no firm D call. There are 16 residues in the CDR3. V lost 0 bases, J lost 4 bases, and 13 bases lay in between. Germline loops: CDR1 SGHRS, CDR2 YFSETQ. The CDR3 loop is CASSLGLGEINEKLFF. As DNA, the CDR3 is TGCGCCAGCAGCTTGGGTTTGGGAGAGATTAATGAAAAACTGTTTTTT.

The CDR3 reads CASSTDRVYEQYF. The DNA of the CDR3 is TGTGCCAGCAGCACGGACAGGGTCTACGAGCAGTACTTC. The rearrangement joins TRBV11-2 to TRBJ2-7, with 8 bases matching TRBD1. There are 13 residues in the CDR3. The germline V gene has CDR1 SGHAT and CDR2 FQNNGV. V shed 5 bases and J 3 bases; nucleotides not matched to a gene: 3.

J is TRBJ1-2 and V is TRBV4-1, with 10 nucleotides matching TRBD1. This CDR3 comprises 15 residues. J gave up 7 bases and V 5 bases, and 10 bases lay outside the gene matches. Germline assignment: CDR1 MGHRA and CDR2 YSYEKL. The chain's CDR3 is CASSSPTGGYLGYTF. In DNA, the CDR3 is TGCGCCAGCAGCTCACCGACAGGGGGCTATCTTGGCTACACCTTC.